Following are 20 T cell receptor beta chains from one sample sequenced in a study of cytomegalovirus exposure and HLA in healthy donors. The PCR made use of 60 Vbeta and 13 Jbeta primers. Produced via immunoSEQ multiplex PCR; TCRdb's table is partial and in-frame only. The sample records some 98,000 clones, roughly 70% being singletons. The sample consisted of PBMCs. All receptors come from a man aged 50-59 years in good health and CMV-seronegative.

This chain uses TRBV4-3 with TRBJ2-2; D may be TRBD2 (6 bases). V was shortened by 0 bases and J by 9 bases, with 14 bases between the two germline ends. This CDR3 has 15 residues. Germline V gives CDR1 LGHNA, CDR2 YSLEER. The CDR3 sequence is CASSQDQGLGRELFF. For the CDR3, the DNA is TGCGCCAGCAGCCAAGATCAGGGACTGGGACGGGAGCTGTTTTTT.

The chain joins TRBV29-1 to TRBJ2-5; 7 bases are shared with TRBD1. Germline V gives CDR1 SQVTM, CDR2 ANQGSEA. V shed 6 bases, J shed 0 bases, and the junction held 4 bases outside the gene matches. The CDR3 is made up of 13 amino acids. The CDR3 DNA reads TGCAGCGTCACCGGGACAGACCAAGAGACCCAGTACTTC. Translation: CSVTGTDQETQYF.

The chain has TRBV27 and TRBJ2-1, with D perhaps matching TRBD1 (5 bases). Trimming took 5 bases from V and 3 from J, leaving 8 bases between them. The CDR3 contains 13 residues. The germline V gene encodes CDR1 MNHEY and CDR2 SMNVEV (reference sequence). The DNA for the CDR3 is TGTGCCAGCAGTATAGACAGCTACAATGAGCAGTTCTTC. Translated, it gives CASSIDSYNEQFF.

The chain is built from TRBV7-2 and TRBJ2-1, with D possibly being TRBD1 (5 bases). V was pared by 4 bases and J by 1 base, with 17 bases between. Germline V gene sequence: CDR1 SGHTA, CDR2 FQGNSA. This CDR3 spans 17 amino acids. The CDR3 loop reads CASSSRSAGLSYNEQFF. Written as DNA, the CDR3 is TGTGCCAGCAGCTCACGTTCGGCAGGGTTGTCCTACAATGAGCAGTTCTTC.

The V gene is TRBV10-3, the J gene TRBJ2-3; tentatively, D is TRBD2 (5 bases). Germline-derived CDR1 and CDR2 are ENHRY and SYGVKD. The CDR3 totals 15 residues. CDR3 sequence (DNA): TGTGTCACGACAAGGTTGAGGGATGGGACAGATACGCAGTATTTT. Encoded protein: CVTTRLRDGTDTQYF.

CDR3: CASSQTGATNEKLFF. CDR3 DNA sequence: TGCGCCAGCAGCCAGACGGGAGCAACTAATGAAAAACTGTTTTTT. The rearrangement links TRBV4-3 to TRBJ1-4, with D hard to call. The CDR3 contains 15 residues. Germline V gene data show CDR1 as LGHNA and CDR2 as YSLEER. V was pared by 3 bases and J by 0 bases, with 8 bases between.

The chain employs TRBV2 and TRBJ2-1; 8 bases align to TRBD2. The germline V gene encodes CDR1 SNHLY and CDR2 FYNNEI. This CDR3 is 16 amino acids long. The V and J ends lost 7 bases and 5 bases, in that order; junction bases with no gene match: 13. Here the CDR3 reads CASTPLAGTLNNEQFF. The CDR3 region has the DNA TGTGCCAGCACCCCCTTAGCGGGAACGCTTAACAATGAGCAGTTCTTC. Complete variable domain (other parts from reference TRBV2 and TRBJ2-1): EPEVTQTPSHQVTQMGQEVILRCVPISNHLYFYWYRQILGQKVEFLVSFYNNEISEKSEIFDDQFSVERPDGSNFTLKIRSTKLEDSAMYFCASTPLAGTLNNEQFFGPGTRLTVL.

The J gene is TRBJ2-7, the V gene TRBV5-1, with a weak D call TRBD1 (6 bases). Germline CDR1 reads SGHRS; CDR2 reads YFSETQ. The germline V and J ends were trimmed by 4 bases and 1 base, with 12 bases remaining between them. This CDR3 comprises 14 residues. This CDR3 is CASSGGAGSYEQYF. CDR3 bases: TGCGCCAGCAGCGGGGGCGCGGGTTCCTACGAGCAGTACTTC.

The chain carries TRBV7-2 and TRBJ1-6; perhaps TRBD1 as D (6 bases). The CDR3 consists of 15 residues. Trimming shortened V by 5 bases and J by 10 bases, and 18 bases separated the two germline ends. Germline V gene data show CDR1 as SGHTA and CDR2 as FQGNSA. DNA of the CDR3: TGTGCCAGCAGCCCAAACGTTGGGGGCCGGTCACCCCTCCACTTT. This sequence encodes CASSPNVGGRSPLHF.

The CDR3 DNA follows: TGTGCCAGCAGTTTAAGTCTAGCGGGAGAGACCCAGTACTTC. It is translated as CASSLSLAGETQYF. This rearrangement joins TRBV27 to TRBJ2-5; 8 nucleotides line up with TRBD2. V shed 2 bases, J shed 4 bases, and the junction held 3 bases outside the gene matches. The CDR3 contains 14 residues. Germline CDR1 and CDR2: MNHEY and SMNVEV (reference sequence).

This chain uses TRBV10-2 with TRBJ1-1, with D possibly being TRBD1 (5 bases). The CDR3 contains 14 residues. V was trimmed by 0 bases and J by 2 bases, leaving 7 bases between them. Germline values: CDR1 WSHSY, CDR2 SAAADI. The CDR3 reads CASSESQGNTEAFF. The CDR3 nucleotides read TGCGCCAGCAGTGAGTCGCAGGGAAACACTGAAGCTTTCTTT.

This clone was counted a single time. The CDR3 loop reads CASSSFSGGGTGELFF. CDR3 in DNA: TGCGCCAGCAGCTCCTTTAGCGGGGGGGGCACCGGGGAGCTGTTTTTT. J is TRBJ2-2 and V is TRBV5-1, with TRBD2 matching 11 bases. The germline V gene has CDR1 SGHRS and CDR2 YFSETQ. This CDR3 contains 16 residues. J gave up 4 bases and V 3 bases, and 5 bases lay outside the gene matches.

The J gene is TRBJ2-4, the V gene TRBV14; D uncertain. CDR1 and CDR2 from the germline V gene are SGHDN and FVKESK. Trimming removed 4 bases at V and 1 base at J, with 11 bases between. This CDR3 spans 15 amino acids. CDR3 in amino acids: CASSLHTGAKNIQYF. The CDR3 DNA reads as TGTGCCAGCAGCCTGCACACCGGGGCCAAAAACATTCAGTACTTC.

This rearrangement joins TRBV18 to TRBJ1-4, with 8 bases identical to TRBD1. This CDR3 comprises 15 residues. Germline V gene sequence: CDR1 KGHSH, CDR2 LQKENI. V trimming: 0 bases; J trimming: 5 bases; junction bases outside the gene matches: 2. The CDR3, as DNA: TGTGCCAGCTCACCACCCCAGGGGGCCAATGAAAAACTGTTTTTT. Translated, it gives CASSPPQGANEKLFF.

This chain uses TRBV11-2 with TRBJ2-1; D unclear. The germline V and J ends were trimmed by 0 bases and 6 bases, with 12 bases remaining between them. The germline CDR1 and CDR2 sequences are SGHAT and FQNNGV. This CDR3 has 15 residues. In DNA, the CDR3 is TGTGCCAGCAGCTTAGATGGCCGGGTAGCCAATGAGCAGTTCTTC. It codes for CASSLDGRVANEQFF.

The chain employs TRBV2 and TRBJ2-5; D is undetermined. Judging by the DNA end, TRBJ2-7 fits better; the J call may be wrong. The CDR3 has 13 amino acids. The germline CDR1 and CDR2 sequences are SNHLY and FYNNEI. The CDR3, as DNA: TGTGCCAGCAGTGGACCGCGTCTGGGCGAGCAGTACTTC. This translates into CASSGPRLGEQYF.

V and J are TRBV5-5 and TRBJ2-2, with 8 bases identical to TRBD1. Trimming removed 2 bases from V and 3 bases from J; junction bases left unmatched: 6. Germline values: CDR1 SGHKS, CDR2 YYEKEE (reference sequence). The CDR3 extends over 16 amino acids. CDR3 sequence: CASSFLGTGDTGELFF. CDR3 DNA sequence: TGTGCCAGCAGCTTTTTAGGGACAGGCGACACCGGGGAGCTGTTTTTT.

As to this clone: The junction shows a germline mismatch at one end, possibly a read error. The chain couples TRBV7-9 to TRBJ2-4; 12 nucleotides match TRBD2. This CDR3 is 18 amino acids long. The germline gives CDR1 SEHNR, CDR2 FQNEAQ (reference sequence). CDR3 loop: CSSSSLAGGNYGKNIQYF. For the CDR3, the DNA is TGTTCCAGCAGCTCCCTAGCGGGGGGGAATTACGGCAAAAACATTCAGTACTTC.

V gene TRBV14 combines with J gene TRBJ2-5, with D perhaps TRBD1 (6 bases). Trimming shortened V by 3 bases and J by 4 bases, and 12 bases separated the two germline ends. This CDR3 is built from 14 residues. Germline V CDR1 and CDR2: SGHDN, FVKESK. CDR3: CASSQGARSETQYF. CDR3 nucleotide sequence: TGTGCCAGCAGCCAGGGGGCCCGGTCAGAGACCCAGTACTTC.

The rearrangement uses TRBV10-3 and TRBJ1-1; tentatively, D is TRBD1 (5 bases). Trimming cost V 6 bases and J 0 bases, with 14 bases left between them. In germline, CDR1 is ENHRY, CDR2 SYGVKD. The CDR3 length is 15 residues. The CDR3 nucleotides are TGTGCCATCAGAGATGGGGCGCGGCTGAACACTGAAGCTTTCTTT. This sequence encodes CAIRDGARLNTEAFF.